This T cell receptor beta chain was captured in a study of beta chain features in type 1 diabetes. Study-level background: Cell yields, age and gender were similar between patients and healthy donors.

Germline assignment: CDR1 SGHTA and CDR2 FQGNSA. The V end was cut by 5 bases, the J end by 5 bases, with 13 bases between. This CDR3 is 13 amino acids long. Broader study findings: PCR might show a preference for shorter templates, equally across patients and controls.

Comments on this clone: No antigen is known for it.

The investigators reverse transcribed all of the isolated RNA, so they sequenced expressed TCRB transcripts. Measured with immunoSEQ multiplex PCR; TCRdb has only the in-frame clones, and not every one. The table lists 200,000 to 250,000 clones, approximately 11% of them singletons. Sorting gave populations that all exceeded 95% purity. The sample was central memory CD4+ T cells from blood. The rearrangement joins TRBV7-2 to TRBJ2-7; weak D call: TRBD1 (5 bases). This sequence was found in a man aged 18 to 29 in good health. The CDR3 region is CASSDQTVNEQYF. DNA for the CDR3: TGTGCCAGCAGCGACCAGACAGTCAACGAGCAGTACTTC.